These 32 T cell receptor beta chains came from one sample sequenced in a study of prognosis after radiotherapy for stage I lung cancer. Starting from genomic DNA, TCR beta CDR3 was amplified through two-round multiplex PCR. TRBV and TRBJ genes each had their own specific primers in first-round PCR. TCRdb re-called the multiplex PCR reads with MiXCR, one entry per CDR3 protein. The sample includes approximately 18,000 distinct CDR3 sequences, 50% of them seen just once. Sequenced here: PBMCs, sampled before or after stereotactic body radiation therapy (not recorded which). The receptors come from a donor over 45 with non-small cell lung cancer.

With respect to this clonotype: With only one base between it and a far larger clone, this is likely a read error. The chain combines TRBV11-3 with TRBJ2-1; 7 bases agree with TRBD2. This CDR3 is 14 amino acids long. CDR1 and CDR2 (germline): SGHNT, YENEEA. With V trimmed by 10 bases and J by 1 base, 7 bases remained unmatched. CDR3 in amino acids: CAIKDSGSYNEQFF. CDR3 nucleotide sequence: TGTGCCATCAAGGATAGCGGGTCCTACAATGAGCAGTTCTTC.

The table lists this clonotype with a count of one. This rearrangement joins TRBV12-3 or TRBV12-4 to TRBJ1-1, with D unclear. V was clipped by 6 bases and J by 4 bases, with 6 bases between them. The CDR3 is 11 residues long. CDR3 sequence (DNA): TGTGCCAGCAGAAAAAGCACTGAAGCTTTCTTT. This sequence encodes CASRKSTEAFF.

The chain links TRBV2 to TRBJ2-2; D is perhaps TRBD1 (6 bases). Trimming removed 3 bases from V and 7 bases from J, with 9 bases in between. This CDR3 contains 13 residues. From germline, CDR1 is SNHLY and CDR2 FYNNEI. CDR3 sequence reads: CASSEGAGGELFF. The DNA of the CDR3 is TGTGCCAGCAGTGAGGGGGCTGGCGGGGAGCTGTTTTTT.

There are many counts of this clonotype. CDR3 DNA sequence: TGTGCCAGCAGCCATCGCCAGCCGGGACAGGGGTTCGATGAGCAGTTCTTC. Translation: CASSHRQPGQGFDEQFF. This chain connects TRBV4-2 to TRBJ2-1; 10 bases align to TRBD1. The CDR3 contains 17 residues. V gave up 3 bases and J gave up 8 bases; unmatched junction bases: 13. The germline V gene has CDR1 LGHNA and CDR2 YNFKEQ.

As to this clonotype: An end of the junction differs from the germline gene, which may be a read error. The chain employs TRBV6-9 and TRBJ2-3; possibly TRBD1 or TRBD2 for D (5 bases each). Germline V gene lookup returns CDR1 MNHGY and CDR2 SVAAGI. This CDR3 is built from 14 residues. CDR3 coding DNA: TGTGCCAGCAGTTACGGGACGCCGACGGATATGCAGTATTTT. This translates into CASSYGTPTDMQYF.

This clonotype was found many times. The V gene is TRBV4-2, the J gene TRBJ2-5; 9 nucleotides match TRBD2. The CDR3 is made up of 16 amino acids. Trimming at V came to 2 bases and at J to 1 base, leaving 5 bases not matched to a gene. CDR1 is LGHNA, CDR2 YNFKEQ, per germline. The chain's CDR3 is CASSQRAGGIQETQYF. As DNA, the CDR3 is TGTGCCAGCAGCCAACGAGCGGGAGGTATCCAAGAGACCCAGTACTTC.

V is TRBV12-3 or TRBV12-4 and J is TRBJ2-1, with a weak D call TRBD1 (8 bases). The CDR3 runs to 14 residues. In DNA form, the CDR3 reads TGTTCCATCAGTTTACAGGGGGGGCACACTGAGCAGTTCTTC. Protein sequence: CSISLQGGHTEQFF.

This clonotype came up a few times. A much larger clone differs by one base, so this may be a read error. The V gene is TRBV6-1, the J gene TRBJ2-5; TRBD2 might be the D (5 bases). Germline lookup yields CDR1 MNHNS and CDR2 SASEGT. This CDR3 comprises 14 residues. The CDR3: CASSRGGTQEAQYF. The DNA of the CDR3 is TGTGCCAGCAGCCGCGGAGGAACCCAAGAGGCCCAGTACTTC.

This clonotype was observed at least ten times. The V gene is TRBV18, the J gene TRBJ1-1, with a weak D call TRBD1 (6 bases). Trimming removed 0 bases at V and 3 bases at J, with 17 bases between. Germline V gives CDR1 KGHSH, CDR2 LQKENI. The CDR3 loop spans 17 amino acids. This CDR3 reads CASSPPVYRVADTEAFF. In DNA form, the CDR3 reads TGTGCCAGCTCACCACCGGTGTACAGGGTGGCGGACACTGAAGCTTTCTTT. Based on the CDR3 plus reference TRBV18 and TRBJ1-1, the full variable domain is NAGVMQNPRHLVRRRGQEARLRCSPMKGHSHVYWYRQLPEEGLKFMVYLQKENIIDESGMPKERFSAEFPKEGPSILRIQQVVRGDSAAYFCASSPPVYRVADTEAFFGQGTRLTVV.

In its sample, this clonotype was seen once. V and J are TRBV20-1 and TRBJ1-5; weak D call: TRBD1 (5 bases). Germline V lookup: CDR1 DFQATT, CDR2 SNEGSKA (reference sequence). The germline V and J ends were trimmed by 7 bases and 5 bases, with 15 bases remaining between them. This CDR3 comprises 13 residues. CDR3 amino acids: CSVGGKGHQPQHF. The CDR3 region has the DNA TGCAGTGTCGGGGGGAAGGGTCATCAGCCCCAGCATTTT.

Remarks on this clonotype: A far bigger clonotype differs at one base, so this is likely a read error. The chain employs TRBV6-9 and TRBJ2-1; perhaps TRBD1 as D (7 bases). Germline V gene sequence: CDR1 MNHGY, CDR2 SVAAGI. This CDR3 spans 17 amino acids. V lost 4 bases and J 2 bases, leaving 18 bases between the germline ends. CDR3 coding DNA: TGTGCCAGCAGTTCGAGCGCGGGACAGCAAGCCTACAATGAGCAGTTCTTC. It specifies CASSSSAGQQAYNEQFF.

In regard to this clonotype: This may be a read error: a much more frequent sequence differs by one nucleotide. The V and J genes are TRBV6-9 and TRBJ2-5, with a possible D match to TRBD1 (6 bases). CDR1 is MNHGY, CDR2 SVAAGI, per germline. V lost 1 base and J lost 4, with 10 bases in between. This CDR3 region has 14 residues. This chain's CDR3 is CASSYYTGRETQYF. CDR3 sequence (DNA): TGTGCCAGCAGTTATTATACAGGGAGAGAGACCCAGTACTTC.

By its share, this clonotype is medium-sized. CDR3 in amino acids: CASSRTTDGLTGYTF. The CDR3, as DNA: TGTGCCAGCAGCCGCACCACCGACGGACTCACGGGCTACACCTTC. This rearrangement joins TRBV11-2 to TRBJ1-2; D not resolved. The CDR3 has 15 amino acids. The V end lost 5 bases, the J end lost 8 bases, and 21 bases lay between the germline ends. Germline CDR1 reads SGHAT; CDR2 reads FQNNGV.

The V and J genes are TRBV6-1 and TRBJ2-1, with 9 positions matching TRBD1. Germline lookup yields CDR1 MNHNS and CDR2 SASEGT. V was pared by 5 bases and J by 7 bases, with 6 bases of the junction left unmatched. The CDR3 consists of 14 residues. The CDR3 protein is CASSPGQGRNEQFF. CDR3 nucleotides: TGTGCCAGCAGTCCCGGACAGGGGCGGAATGAGCAGTTCTTC.

This clonotype appeared many times. This chain links TRBV15 with TRBJ1-2; possible D gene TRBD1, 6 bases. Trimming left V 2 bases short and J 8 bases short, with 12 bases between. CDR3 length equals 13 residues. In germline, CDR1 is LNHNV, CDR2 YYDKDF (reference sequence). CDR3 residues: CATSRSGVEGYTF. DNA of the CDR3: TGTGCCACCAGCAGATCAGGGGTGGAAGGCTACACCTTC.

The rearrangement links TRBV28 to TRBJ2-7; weak D call: TRBD1 (6 bases). Trimming cost V 6 bases and J 2 bases, with 20 bases left between them. The CDR3 sequence is 16 residues long. Looked up from germline, CDR1 is MDHEN and CDR2 is SYDVKM. This CDR3 reads CASSWGRGRGTYEQYF. In DNA form, the CDR3 reads TGTGCCAGCAGCTGGGGTAGGGGCAGGGGCACCTACGAGCAGTACTTC.

Points on this clonotype: The likely explanation is a read error, given a far larger clone one base away. The chain combines TRBV14 with TRBJ1-4; TRBD1 matches 9 bases. J lost 7 bases, V lost 6 bases, and 6 bases had no gene match. The germline V gene has CDR1 SGHDN and CDR2 FVKESK. There are 14 residues in the CDR3. The CDR3 DNA follows: TGTGCCAGCAGTCACGGGACAGGGTCTGAAAAACTGTTTTTT. Translating gives CASSHGTGSEKLFF.

This clonotype was seen at least ten times. This chain connects TRBV7-2 to TRBJ2-2; 7 bases map to TRBD2. Trimming at V came to 5 bases and at J to 4 bases, leaving 13 bases not matched to a gene. The CDR3 runs to 17 residues. Germline V gives CDR1 SGHTA, CDR2 FQGNSA. Written as DNA, the CDR3 is TGTGCCAGCAGCCTACCCCGCGGGGGTATGGGCACCGGGGAGCTGTTTTTT. Encoded protein: CASSLPRGGMGTGELFF.

Concerning this clonotype: A much bigger clone sits one base away, suggesting this may be a read error. The J gene is TRBJ2-5, the V gene TRBV20-1, with 7 bases lining up with TRBD2. This CDR3 is built from 13 residues. Looked up from germline, CDR1 is DFQATT and CDR2 is SNEGSKA (reference sequence). V was pared by 3 bases and J by 4 bases, with 5 bases of the junction left unmatched. Here the CDR3 DNA reads TGCAGTGCTAGTACTAGCGTAGGAGAGACCCAGTACTTC. Amino acids: CSASTSVGETQYF.

The chain links TRBV5-1 to TRBJ1-2; D uncertain. CDR3 length: 14 amino acids. Per the germline V gene, CDR1 is SGHRS and CDR2 is YFSETQ. V was cut by 0 bases and J by 10 bases, with 16 bases left in between. Here the CDR3 reads CASSLAQEDYFYTF. The CDR3 DNA is TGCGCCAGCAGCTTGGCGCAGGAAGACTATTTCTACACCTTC.

V and J are TRBV27 and TRBJ2-1, with TRBD2 matching over 7 bases. The V and J ends lost 3 bases and 7 bases, in that order; junction bases with no gene match: 12. Germline CDR1 is MNHEY and CDR2 is SMNVEV (reference sequence). The CDR3 spans 16 residues. CDR3 coding DNA: TGTGCCAGCAGTTTCCGCTCTTACGGGGGGAGGAATGAGCAGTTCTTC. Amino acids: CASSFRSYGGRNEQFF.

The sample holds many counts of this clonotype. The gene calls are TRBV20-1 and TRBJ2-7; TRBD2 agrees at 13 bases. V shed 4 bases and J 6 bases; nucleotides not matched to a gene: 6. The CDR3 is 14 amino acids. Looked up from germline, CDR1 is DFQATT and CDR2 is SNEGSKA (reference sequence). CDR3 bases: TGCAGTGCTACTCGACTAGCGGGAGGAAGCGAGCAGTACTTC. Its translation: CSATRLAGGSEQYF.

Many counts were recorded for this clonotype. This sequence joins TRBV14 and TRBJ2-6; 10 bases are shared with TRBD1. In germline, CDR1 is SGHDN, CDR2 FVKESK. The CDR3 is 19 amino acids. The V gene end was trimmed by 4 bases and the J gene end by 3 bases; junction bases not matched to a gene: 12. In nucleotides, the CDR3 is TGTGCCAGCAGCCCCCCGTTTAGGGACAGGGGAGGTGGGGCCAACGTCCTGACTTTC. Its translation: CASSPPFRDRGGGANVLTF.

This clonotype has a single count. A read error may account for a junction end that differs from germline. The chain links TRBV5-1 to TRBJ2-1; tentative D call: TRBD2 (5 bases). From germline, CDR1 is SGHRS and CDR2 YFSETQ. The CDR3 consists of 16 residues. CDR3 sequence: CSSSVSGRALYNEQFF. The CDR3 DNA is TGCTCCAGCAGCGTGAGCGGTAGGGCCCTTTACAATGAGCAGTTCTTC.

On this clonotype itself: The junction departs from the called germline gene at one end, perhaps through a read error. The chain uses TRBV15 and TRBJ1-6, with D unresolved. Germline V gene sequence: CDR1 LNHNV, CDR2 YYDKDF (reference sequence). The CDR3 spans 13 residues. The CDR3 DNA reads as TGTACCACCATCAGAGTTTCAAATTCACCCCTCCACTTT. The encoded protein is CTTIRVSNSPLHF.

The chain is built from TRBV11-2 and TRBJ1-1; D is ambiguous. Trimming left V 4 bases short and J 10 bases short, with 16 bases between. Germline loops: CDR1 SGHAT, CDR2 FQNNGV. The CDR3 sequence is 13 residues long. The CDR3 bases are TGTGCCAGCAGCTCCGGACCGGAGAGGGTAGCTTTCTTT. This translates into CASSSGPERVAFF.

A note on this clonotype: Germline and junction disagree at one end, which may indicate a read error. V and J are TRBV19 and TRBJ2-1; TRBD2 agrees at 8 bases. CDR1 is LNHDA, CDR2 SQIVND, per germline (reference sequence). The CDR3 length is 16 residues. The CDR3 DNA reads as TGTGCCGGTAGTATAGAGGCAAGCGGGAGTCGGAATGAGCAGCTCTTC. Its translation: CAGSIEASGSRNEQLF.

As to this clonotype: A far more abundant clone sits one base away, making this likely a read error. The chain is built from TRBV6-4 and TRBJ1-4, with D uncertain. The CDR3 covers 15 residues. Trimming stripped 6 bases from V and 6 bases from J, with 17 bases between. Germline lookup yields CDR1 MRHNA and CDR2 SNTAGT. DNA of the CDR3: TGTGCCAGCAGGGCGGTGGTCAGGCCGCATGAAAAACTGTTTTTT. It codes for CASRAVVRPHEKLFF.

This clonotype was counted ten times or more. The chain employs TRBV2 and TRBJ1-5; D gene unclear. CDR1 and CDR2 (germline): SNHLY, FYNNEI. Between the trimmed V and J ends, which lost 8 bases and 5 bases, there was a span of 7 bases. This CDR3 contains 11 residues. CDR3 protein: CASRSDQPQHF. CDR3 DNA: TGTGCCAGCCGCAGTGATCAGCCCCAGCATTTT.

The chain carries TRBV11-3 and TRBJ2-7; the match to TRBD1 covers 7 bases. This CDR3 has 16 amino acids. Germline lookup yields CDR1 SGHNT and CDR2 YENEEA. V lost 1 base to trimming and J lost 0 bases; unmatched junction nucleotides: 6. The CDR3 sequence is CASSLVVTGTSYEQYF. The CDR3, as DNA: TGTGCCAGCAGCTTAGTGGTGACAGGGACCTCCTACGAGCAGTACTTC. The whole variable domain, remainder taken from reference TRBV11-3 and TRBJ2-7, is EAGVVQSPRYKIIEKKQPVAFWCNPISGHNTLYWYLQNLGQGPELLIRYENEEAVDDSQLPKDRFSAERLKGVDSTLKIQPAELGDSAVYLCASSLVVTGTSYEQYFGPGTRLTVT.

The chain has TRBV5-1 and TRBJ1-1; D unclear. The CDR3 is 16 residues long. V was cut by 2 bases and J by 5 bases, with 19 bases left in between. CDR1 and CDR2 (germline): SGHRS, YFSETQ. CDR3: CASSFTWAVARTEAFF. CDR3 nucleotide sequence: TGCGCCAGCAGCTTCACATGGGCGGTCGCGCGGACTGAAGCTTTCTTT.

As concerns this clonotype: This likely stems from a read error, as it lies one base from a far larger clone. The chain joins TRBV11-3 to TRBJ2-2; 7 bases line up with TRBD2. Trimming at V came to 3 bases and at J to 9 bases, leaving 13 bases not matched to a gene. Germline CDR1 and CDR2: SGHNT and YENEEA. CDR3 length equals 16 residues. Here the CDR3 reads CASSFSTWGGTWELFF. CDR3 in DNA: TGTGCCAGCAGCTTCAGTACCTGGGGAGGGACCTGGGAGCTGTTTTTT.